These 9 T cell receptor beta chains share one sample of origin, sequenced in a study of blood T cell repertoires in COVID-19. Assay: immunoSEQ multiplex PCR; the TCRdb copy retains only in-frame clones and omits some. The repertoire consists of approximately 160,000 clones, with about 85% occurring once and the leading ten covering around 1.2%. Sequencing was performed on peripheral blood. The origin of the receptors is a man in his sixties who had recovered from COVID-19.

This sequence joins TRBV7-8 and TRBJ2-7, with unresolved D. There are 13 residues in the CDR3. Germline V gives CDR1 SGHVS, CDR2 FQNEAQ. Trimming removed 5 bases from V and 4 bases from J, with 12 bases in between. The CDR3: CASSPGPLYEQYF. The CDR3 coding sequence is TGTGCCAGCAGCCCCGGTCCCCTTTACGAGCAGTACTTC.

Comment on this clone: A junction end diverges from the germline sequence, so it may reflect a read error. The rearrangement links TRBV6-5 to TRBJ1-1, with a weak D call TRBD1 (6 bases). CDR1 and CDR2 from the germline V gene are MNHEY and SVGAGI. The CDR3 is made up of 14 amino acids. The CDR3 region has the DNA TGTGCCAGCAGTTACTCGCAGGGGAACGCTGAAGCTTTCTTT. Translation: CASSYSQGNAEAFF.

The chain joins TRBV7-6 to TRBJ2-3; D gene ambiguous. The ends were cut back, 5 bases at V and 2 bases at J, with 5 bases in the middle. Germline assignment: CDR1 SGHVS and CDR2 FNYEAQ. The CDR3 runs 12 residues. The CDR3 coding sequence is TGTGCCAGCAGCCAATTCACAGATACGCAGTATTTT. Its translation is CASSQFTDTQYF.

Written as DNA, the CDR3 is TGTGCCAGCAGTTTAATAGCGGGGGGAAGCACAGATACGCAGTATTTT. Amino acid sequence: CASSLIAGGSTDTQYF. The V and J genes are TRBV27 and TRBJ2-3, with 10 nucleotides matching TRBD2. Germline CDR1 MNHEY, CDR2 SMNVEV (reference sequence). V shed 2 bases, J shed 0 bases, and the junction held 2 bases outside the gene matches. The CDR3 is made up of 16 amino acids.

The rearrangement uses TRBV7-9 and TRBJ2-1, with a tentative D call TRBD2 (5 bases). V was cut by 1 base and J by 10 bases, with 11 bases left in between. There are 13 residues in the CDR3. Germline lookup yields CDR1 SEHNR and CDR2 FQNEAQ (reference sequence). The CDR3 bases are TGTGCCAGCAGCTTAGGCGCGGTAGCGGAGCAGTTCTTC. Protein sequence: CASSLGAVAEQFF.

The chain links TRBV6-5 to TRBJ1-1; D ambiguous. The CDR3 spans 15 residues. From germline, CDR1 is MNHEY and CDR2 SVGAGI. With 5 bases removed from V and 0 bases from J, the gap between germline ends came to 13 bases. CDR3 in amino acids: CASSRNGELNTEAFF. DNA of the CDR3: TGTGCCAGCAGTAGGAACGGGGAACTGAACACTGAAGCTTTCTTT.

The CDR3 sequence is CASSLGGGGFDEKLFF. CDR3 DNA: TGCGCCAGCAGCTTGGGAGGGGGCGGTTTCGATGAAAAACTGTTTTTT. The V gene is TRBV5-1, the J gene TRBJ1-4; the match to TRBD1 covers 7 bases. This CDR3 comprises 16 residues. After removal of 0 bases from V and 6 bases from J, the junction contained 8 bases not matched to a gene. Germline values: CDR1 SGHRS, CDR2 YFSETQ. Full variable domain (outside the CDR3, taken from reference TRBV5-1 and TRBJ1-4): KAGVTQTPRYLIKTRGQQVTLSCSPISGHRSVSWYQQTPGQGLQFLFEYFSETQRNKGNFPGRFSGRQFSNSRSEMNVSTLELGDSALYLCASSLGGGGFDEKLFFGSGTQLSVL.

This clone came up a few times. This chain uses TRBV9 with TRBJ2-7; D may be TRBD1 (6 bases). Germline CDR1 reads SGDLS; CDR2 reads YYNGEE. This CDR3 spans 15 amino acids. Trimming removed 4 bases from V and 5 bases from J, with 19 bases in between. CDR3 protein: CASSQGQTYNDEQYF. CDR3 bases: TGTGCCAGCAGCCAAGGACAGACCTATAACGACGAGCAGTACTTC.

V and J are TRBV3-1 (or the pseudogene TRBV3-2) and TRBJ2-1; no definite D call. CDR3 length equals 14 residues. Germline CDR1 and CDR2: LGHDT and YNNKEL (reference sequence). The V gene lost 4 bases and the J gene lost 6 bases, with 13 bases spanning the gap. The chain's CDR3 is CASSPHGGLNEQFF. DNA of the CDR3: TGTGCCAGCAGCCCACATGGCGGTCTCAATGAGCAGTTCTTC.